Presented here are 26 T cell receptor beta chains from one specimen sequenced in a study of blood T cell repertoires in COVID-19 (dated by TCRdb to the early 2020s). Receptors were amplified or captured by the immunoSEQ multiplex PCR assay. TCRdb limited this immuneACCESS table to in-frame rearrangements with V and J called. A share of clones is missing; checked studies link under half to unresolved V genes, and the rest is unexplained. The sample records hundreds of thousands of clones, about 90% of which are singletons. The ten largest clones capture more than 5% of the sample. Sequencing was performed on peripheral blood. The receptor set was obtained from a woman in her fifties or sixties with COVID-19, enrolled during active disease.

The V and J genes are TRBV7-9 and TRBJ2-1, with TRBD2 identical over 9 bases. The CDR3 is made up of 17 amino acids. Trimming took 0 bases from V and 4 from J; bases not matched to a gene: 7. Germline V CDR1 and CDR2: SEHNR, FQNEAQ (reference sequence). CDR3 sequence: CASSLAGTAGGYNEQFF. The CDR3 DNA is TGTGCCAGCAGCTTAGCGGGGACAGCGGGAGGTTACAATGAGCAGTTCTTC.

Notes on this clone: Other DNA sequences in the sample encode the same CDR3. The CDR3 DNA sequence: TGTGCCAGCAGTTACTCTGGCGGGAGCTACAATGAGCAGTTCTTC. Translation gives CASSYSGGSYNEQFF. The chain uses TRBV6-5 and TRBJ2-1; 7 nucleotides line up with TRBD2. The CDR3 loop spans 15 amino acids. Trimming took 0 bases from V and 3 from J; bases not matched to a gene: 2. CDR1 is MNHEY, CDR2 SVGAGI, per germline.

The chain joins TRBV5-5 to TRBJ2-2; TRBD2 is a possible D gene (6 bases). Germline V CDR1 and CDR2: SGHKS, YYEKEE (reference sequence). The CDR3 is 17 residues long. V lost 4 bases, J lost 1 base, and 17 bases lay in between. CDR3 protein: CASSRLAGMRNTGELFF. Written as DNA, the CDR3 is TGTGCCAGCAGCCGGCTGGCGGGGATGAGGAACACCGGGGAGCTGTTTTTT.

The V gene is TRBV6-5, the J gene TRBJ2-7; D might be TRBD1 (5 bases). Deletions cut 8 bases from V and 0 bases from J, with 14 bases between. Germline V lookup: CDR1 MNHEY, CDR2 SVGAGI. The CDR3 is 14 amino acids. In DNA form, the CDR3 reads TGTGCCAGCTTATGGACACTAAGCTCCTACGAGCAGTACTTC. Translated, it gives CASLWTLSSYEQYF.

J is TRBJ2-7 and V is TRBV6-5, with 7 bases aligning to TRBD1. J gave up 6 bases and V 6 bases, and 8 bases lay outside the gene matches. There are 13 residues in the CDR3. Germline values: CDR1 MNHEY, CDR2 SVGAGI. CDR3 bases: TGTGCCAGCAGACGGACAGGAGAAGTCGAGCAGTACTTC. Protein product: CASRRTGEVEQYF.

The DNA for the CDR3 is TGTGCCAGCAGCTTAGATGGCAGGGGTGAAGAAAAACTGTTTTTT. It codes for CASSLDGRGEEKLFF. The V call is TRBV7-9, the J call TRBJ1-4; D is possibly TRBD1 (6 bases). Trimming cost V 1 base and J 8 bases, with 14 bases left between them. This CDR3 is 15 amino acids long. Germline lookup yields CDR1 SEHNR and CDR2 FQNEAQ (reference sequence).

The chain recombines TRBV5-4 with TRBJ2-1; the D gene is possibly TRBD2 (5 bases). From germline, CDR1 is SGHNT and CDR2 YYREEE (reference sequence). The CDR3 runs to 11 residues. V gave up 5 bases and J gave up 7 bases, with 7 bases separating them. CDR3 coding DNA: TGTGCCAGCAGGACGGGGAATGAGCAGTTCTTC. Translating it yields CASRTGNEQFF.

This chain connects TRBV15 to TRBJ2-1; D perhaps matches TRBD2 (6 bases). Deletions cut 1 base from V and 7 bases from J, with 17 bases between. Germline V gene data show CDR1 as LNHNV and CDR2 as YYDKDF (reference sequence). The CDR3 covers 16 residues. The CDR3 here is CATSRGGVLTLNEQFF. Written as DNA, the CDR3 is TGTGCCACCAGCAGAGGGGGGGTTCTGACCCTAAATGAGCAGTTCTTC.

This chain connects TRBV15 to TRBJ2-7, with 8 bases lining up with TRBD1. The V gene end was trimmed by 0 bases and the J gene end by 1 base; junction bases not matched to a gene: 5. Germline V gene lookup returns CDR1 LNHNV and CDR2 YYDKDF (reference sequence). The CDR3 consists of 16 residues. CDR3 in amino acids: CATSRDTGTGSYEQYF. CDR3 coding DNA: TGTGCCACCAGCAGAGATACCGGGACAGGATCCTACGAGCAGTACTTC.

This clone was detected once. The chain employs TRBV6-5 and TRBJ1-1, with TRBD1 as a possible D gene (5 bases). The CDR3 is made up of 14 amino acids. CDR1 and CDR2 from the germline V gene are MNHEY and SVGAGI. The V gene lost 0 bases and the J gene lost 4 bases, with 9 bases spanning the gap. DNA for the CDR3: TGTGCCAGCAGTTACTCGACAGAACTCACTGAAGCTTTCTTT. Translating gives CASSYSTELTEAFF.

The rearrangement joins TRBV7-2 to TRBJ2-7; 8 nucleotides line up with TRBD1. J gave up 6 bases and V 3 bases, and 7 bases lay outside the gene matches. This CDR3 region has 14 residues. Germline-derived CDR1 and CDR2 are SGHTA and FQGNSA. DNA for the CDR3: TGTGCCAGCAGCTTTTTACAGGGGGAGAGCGAGCAGTACTTC. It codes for CASSFLQGESEQYF.

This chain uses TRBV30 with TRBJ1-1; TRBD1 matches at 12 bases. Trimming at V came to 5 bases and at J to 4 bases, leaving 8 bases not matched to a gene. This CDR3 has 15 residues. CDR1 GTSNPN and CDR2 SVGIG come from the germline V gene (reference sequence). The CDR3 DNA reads TGTGCCTGGGACCGGGACAGGGGGCTTTTCACTGAAGCTTTCTTT. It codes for CAWDRDRGLFTEAFF.

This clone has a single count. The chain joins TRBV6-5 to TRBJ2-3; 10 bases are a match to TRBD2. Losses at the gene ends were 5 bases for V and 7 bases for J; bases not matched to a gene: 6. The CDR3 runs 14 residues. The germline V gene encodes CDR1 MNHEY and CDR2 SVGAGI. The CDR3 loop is CASSSGGALHTQYF. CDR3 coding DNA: TGTGCCAGCAGTAGCGGGGGGGCCCTACATACGCAGTATTTT.

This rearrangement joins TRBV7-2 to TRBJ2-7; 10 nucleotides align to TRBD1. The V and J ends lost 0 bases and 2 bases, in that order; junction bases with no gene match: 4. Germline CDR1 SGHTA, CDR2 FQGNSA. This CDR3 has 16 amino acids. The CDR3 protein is CASSLAAGTGAYEQYF. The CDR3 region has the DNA TGTGCCAGCAGCTTAGCAGCCGGGACAGGGGCCTACGAGCAGTACTTC.

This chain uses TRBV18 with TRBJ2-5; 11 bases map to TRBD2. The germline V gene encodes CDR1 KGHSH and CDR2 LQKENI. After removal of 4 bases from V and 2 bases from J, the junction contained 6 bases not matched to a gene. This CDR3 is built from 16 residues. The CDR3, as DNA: TGTGCCAGCTCACAGGGACTAGCGGACACTCAAGAGACCCAGTACTTC. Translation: CASSQGLADTQETQYF.

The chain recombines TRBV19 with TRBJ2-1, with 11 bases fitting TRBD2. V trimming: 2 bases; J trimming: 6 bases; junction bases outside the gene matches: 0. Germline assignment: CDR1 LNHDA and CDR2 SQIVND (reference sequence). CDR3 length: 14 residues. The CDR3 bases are TGTGCCAGTAGTATACTAGCGGGAGGCAATGAGCAGTTCTTC. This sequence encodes CASSILAGGNEQFF.

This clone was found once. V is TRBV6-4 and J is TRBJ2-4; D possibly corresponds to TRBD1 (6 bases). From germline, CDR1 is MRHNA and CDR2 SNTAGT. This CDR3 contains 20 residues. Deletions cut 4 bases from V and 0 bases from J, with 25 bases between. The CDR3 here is CASSGPNRQVLMVAKNIQYF. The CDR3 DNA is TGTGCCAGCAGTGGCCCGAATCGACAGGTCCTAATGGTAGCCAAAAACATTCAGTACTTC.

CDR3 in amino acids: CASSFGPGQGAYEQYF. DNA of the CDR3: TGTGCCAGCAGCTTCGGACCGGGACAGGGGGCTTACGAGCAGTACTTC. The chain uses TRBV4-2 and TRBJ2-7; 12 positions match TRBD1. V dropped 5 bases and J dropped 4; count of bases not matched to a gene: 9. Germline loops: CDR1 LGHNA, CDR2 YNFKEQ. This CDR3 is built from 16 residues.

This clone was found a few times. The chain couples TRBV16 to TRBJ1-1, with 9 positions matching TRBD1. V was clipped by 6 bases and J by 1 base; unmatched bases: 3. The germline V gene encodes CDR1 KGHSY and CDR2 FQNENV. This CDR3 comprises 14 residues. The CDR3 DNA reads TGTGCCAGCAGTCGACAGGGGGGGAACACTGAAGCTTTCTTT. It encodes CASSRQGGNTEAFF.

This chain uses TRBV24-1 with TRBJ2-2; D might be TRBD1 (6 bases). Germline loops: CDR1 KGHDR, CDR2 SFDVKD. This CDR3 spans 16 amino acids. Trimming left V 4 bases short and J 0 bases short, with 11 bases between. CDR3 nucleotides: TGTGCCACCAGTGAATCCGGGACACCGAACACCGGGGAGCTGTTTTTT. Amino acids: CATSESGTPNTGELFF.

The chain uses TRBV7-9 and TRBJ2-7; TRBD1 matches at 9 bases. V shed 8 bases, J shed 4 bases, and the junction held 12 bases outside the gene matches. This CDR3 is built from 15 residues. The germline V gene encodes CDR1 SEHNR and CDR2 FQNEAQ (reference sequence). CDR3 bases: TGTGCCAGCCGACCCCCGGGACAGGGTTCGTACGAGCAGTACTTC. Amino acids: CASRPPGQGSYEQYF.

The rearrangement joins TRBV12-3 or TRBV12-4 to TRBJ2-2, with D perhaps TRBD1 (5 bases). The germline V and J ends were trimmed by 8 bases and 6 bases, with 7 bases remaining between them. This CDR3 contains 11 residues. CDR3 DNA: TGTGCCAGCGGACACCCCGGGGAGCTGTTTTTT. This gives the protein CASGHPGELFF.

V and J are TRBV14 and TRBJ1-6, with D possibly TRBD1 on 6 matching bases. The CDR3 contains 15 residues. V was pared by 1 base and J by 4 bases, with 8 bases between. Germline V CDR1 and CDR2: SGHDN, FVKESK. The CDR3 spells CASSQAQGYNSPLHF. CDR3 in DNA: TGTGCCAGCAGCCAAGCGCAGGGGTATAATTCACCCCTCCACTTT.

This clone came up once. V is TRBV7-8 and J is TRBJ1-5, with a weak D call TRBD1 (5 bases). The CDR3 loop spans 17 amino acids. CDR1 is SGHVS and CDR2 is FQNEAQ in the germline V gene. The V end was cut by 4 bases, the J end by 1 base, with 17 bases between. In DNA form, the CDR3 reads TGTGCCAGCAGCTCCCGGGTAGGGGCAGGCAGCAATCAGCCCCAGCATTTT. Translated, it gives CASSSRVGAGSNQPQHF.

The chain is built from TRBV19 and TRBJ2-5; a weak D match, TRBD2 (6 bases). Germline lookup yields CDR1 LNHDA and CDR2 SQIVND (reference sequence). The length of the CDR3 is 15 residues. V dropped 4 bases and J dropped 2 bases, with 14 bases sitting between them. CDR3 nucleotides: TGTGCCAGTAGTAGGGGAGGAACAGCGCAAGAGACCCAGTACTTC. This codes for CASSRGGTAQETQYF.

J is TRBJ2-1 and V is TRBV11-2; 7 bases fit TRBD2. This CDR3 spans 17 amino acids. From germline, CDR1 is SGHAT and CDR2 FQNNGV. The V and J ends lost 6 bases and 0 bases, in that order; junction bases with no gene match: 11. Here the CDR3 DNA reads TGTGCCAGCAGATCCAACGGGGGGAGAAACTCCTACAATGAGCAGTTCTTC. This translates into CASRSNGGRNSYNEQFF.